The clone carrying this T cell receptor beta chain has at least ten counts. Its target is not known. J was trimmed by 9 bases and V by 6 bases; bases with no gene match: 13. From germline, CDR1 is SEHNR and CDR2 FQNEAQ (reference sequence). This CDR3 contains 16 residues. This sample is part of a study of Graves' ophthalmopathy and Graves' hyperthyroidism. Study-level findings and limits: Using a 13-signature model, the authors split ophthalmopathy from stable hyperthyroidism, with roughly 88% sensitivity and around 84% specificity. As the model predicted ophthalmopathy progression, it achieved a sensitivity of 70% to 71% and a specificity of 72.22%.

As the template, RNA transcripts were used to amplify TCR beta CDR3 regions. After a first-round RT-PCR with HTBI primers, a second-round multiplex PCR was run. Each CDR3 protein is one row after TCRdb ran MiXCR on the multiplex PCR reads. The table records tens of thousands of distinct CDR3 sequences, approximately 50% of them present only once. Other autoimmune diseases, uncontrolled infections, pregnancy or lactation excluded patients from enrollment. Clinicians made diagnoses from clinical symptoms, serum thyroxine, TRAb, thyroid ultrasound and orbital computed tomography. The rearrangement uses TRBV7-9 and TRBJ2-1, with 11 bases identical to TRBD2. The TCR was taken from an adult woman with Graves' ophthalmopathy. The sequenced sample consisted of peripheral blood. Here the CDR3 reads CASSPGGLAVGGEQFF. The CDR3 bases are TGTGCCAGCAGTCCTGGGGGACTAGCGGTGGGTGGTGAGCAGTTCTTC.